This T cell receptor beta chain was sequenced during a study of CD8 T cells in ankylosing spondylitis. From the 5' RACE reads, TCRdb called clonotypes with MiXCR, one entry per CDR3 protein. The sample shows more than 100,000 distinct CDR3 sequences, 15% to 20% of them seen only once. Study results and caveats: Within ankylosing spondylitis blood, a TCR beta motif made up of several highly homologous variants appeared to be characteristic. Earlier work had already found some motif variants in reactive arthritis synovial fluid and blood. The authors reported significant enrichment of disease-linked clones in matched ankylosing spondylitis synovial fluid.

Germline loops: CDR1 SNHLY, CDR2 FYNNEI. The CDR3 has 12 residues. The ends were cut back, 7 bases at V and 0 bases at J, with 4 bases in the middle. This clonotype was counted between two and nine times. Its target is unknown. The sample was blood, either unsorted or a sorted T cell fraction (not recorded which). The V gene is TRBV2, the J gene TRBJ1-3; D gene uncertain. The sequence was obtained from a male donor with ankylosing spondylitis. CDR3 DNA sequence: TGTGCCAGCACCGGCTCTGGAAACACCATATATTTT. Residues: CASTGSGNTIYF. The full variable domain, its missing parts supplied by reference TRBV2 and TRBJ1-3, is EPEVTQTPSHQVTQMGQEVILRCVPISNHLYFYWYRQILGQKVEFLVSFYNNEISEKSEIFDDQFSVERPDGSNFTLKIRSTKLEDSAMYFCASTGSGNTIYFGEGSWLTVV.